The clone carrying this T cell receptor (beta chain) has just one count. Its antigen is still unknown. With 60 Vbeta and 13 Jbeta primers, the PCR was carried out. The method was immunoSEQ multiplex PCR; TCRdb's version includes in-frame clones alone and lacks a portion of them. This sample has roughly 110,000 clones, with approximately 80% found just once. V shed 5 bases and J shed 5 bases, with 13 bases lying between them. CDR3 length equals 14 residues. In germline, CDR1 is SEHNR, CDR2 FQNEAQ (reference sequence). The data derive from a study of cytomegalovirus exposure and HLA in healthy donors. Broader study findings: Later analysis showed most CMV-associated TCR beta chains appearing HLA-restricted.

The sequenced material came from PBMCs. This clonotype originated in a male donor in good health and CMV-seronegative. The rearrangement links TRBV7-9 to TRBJ2-1; weak D call: TRBD1 (6 bases). CDR3 protein: CASSRWTEDNEQFF. The DNA for the CDR3 is TGTGCCAGCAGCCGATGGACAGAAGACAATGAGCAGTTCTTC.